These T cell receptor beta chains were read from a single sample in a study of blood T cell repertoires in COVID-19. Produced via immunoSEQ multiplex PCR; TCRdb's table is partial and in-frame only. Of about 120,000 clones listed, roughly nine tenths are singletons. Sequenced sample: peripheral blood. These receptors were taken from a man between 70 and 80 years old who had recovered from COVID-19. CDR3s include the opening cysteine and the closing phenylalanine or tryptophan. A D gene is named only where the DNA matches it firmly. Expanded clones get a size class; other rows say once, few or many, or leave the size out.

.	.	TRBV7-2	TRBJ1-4	TGTGCCAGCAGCTTGAGGAGCAGTGCAACTAATGAAAAACTGTTTTTT	CASSLRSSATNEKLFF
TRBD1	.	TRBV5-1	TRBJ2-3	TGCGCCAGCAGCTCGGGTCCCGGACAGGGCAATACGCAGTATTTT	CASSSGPGQGNTQYF
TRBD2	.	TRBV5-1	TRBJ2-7	TGCGCCAGCAGCTTGGAGGCCGGGACTAGCCGGGTCGAGCAGTACTTC	CASSLEAGTSRVEQYF
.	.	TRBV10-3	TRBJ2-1	TGTGCCATCAGTCCCGGGACACTCGGGAATGAGCAGTTCTTC	CAISPGTLGNEQFF
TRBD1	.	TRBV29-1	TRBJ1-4	TGCAGCGCCACAGGGGTGGCTAATGAAAAACTGTTTTTT	CSATGVANEKLFF
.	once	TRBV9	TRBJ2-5	TGTGCCAGCAGCGTTCGATCAGGGACCCAGTACTTC	CASSVRSGTQYF
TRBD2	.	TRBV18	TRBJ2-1	TGTGCCAGCTCACCAGAAGCGGGAGGGCTTAATGAGCAGTTCTTC	CASSPEAGGLNEQFF
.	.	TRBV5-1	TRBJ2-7	TGCGCCAGCAGCTTGTTGGGGGGGCCGGCGGGCGAGCAGTACTTC	CASSLLGGPAGEQYF
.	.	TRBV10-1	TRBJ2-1	TGCGCCAGCAGCGTCGACGGAGTGTCCTACAATGAGCAGTTCTTC	CASSVDGVSYNEQFF
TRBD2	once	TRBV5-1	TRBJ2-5	TGCGCCAGCAGCCCAGAGACTAGCGGGTTATCAGAGACCCAGTACTTC	CASSPETSGLSETQYF
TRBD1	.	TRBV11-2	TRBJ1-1	TGTGCCAGCAGCCTGGGACAGACAATGAACACTGAAGCTTTCTTT	CASSLGQTMNTEAFF
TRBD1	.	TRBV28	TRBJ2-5	TGTGCCAGCAGTTCGCTACAGGGGATCCAAGAGACCCAGTACTTC	CASSSLQGIQETQYF
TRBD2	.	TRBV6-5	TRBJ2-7	TGTGCCAGCAGTTATCTAGCGGGTCCCTACGAGCAGTACTTC	CASSYLAGPYEQYF
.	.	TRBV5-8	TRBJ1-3	TGTGCCAGCAGGTTGTGGATCGGGGTTGGCGGAAACACCATATATTTT	CASRLWIGVGGNTIYF
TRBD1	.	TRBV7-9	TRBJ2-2	TGTGCCAGCAGTTACGGCCCGGGACAGTCAAACACCGGGGAGCTGTTTTTT	CASSYGPGQSNTGELFF
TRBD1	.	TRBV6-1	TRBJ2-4	TGTGCCAGCAGTGAAGAGGGACAGACACTAGCCAAAAACATTCAGTACTTC	CASSEEGQTLAKNIQYF
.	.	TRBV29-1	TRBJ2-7	TGCAGCGTTAAACAGGGCCTCTCCTACGAGCAGTACTTC	CSVKQGLSYEQYF
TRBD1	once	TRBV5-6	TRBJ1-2	TGTGCCAGCAGCCCGTTGGGACAGGAACTCTATGGCTACACCTTC	CASSPLGQELYGYTF
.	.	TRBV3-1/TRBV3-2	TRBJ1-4	TGTGCCAGCAGCCGGGCCAGGGGAGATGAAAAACTGTTTTTT	CASSRARGDEKLFF
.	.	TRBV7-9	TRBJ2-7	TGTGCCAGCAGCCAAGGCGCGGGTTCTTACGAGCAGTACTTC	CASSQGAGSYEQYF
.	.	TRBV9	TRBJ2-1	TGTGCCAGCAGCTTTGCAGCGAGCTCCTACAATGAGCAGTTCTTC	CASSFAASSYNEQFF
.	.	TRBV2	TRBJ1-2	TGTGCCAGCAGCTTGGTTCCGAGGGATGGCTACACCTTC	CASSLVPRDGYTF
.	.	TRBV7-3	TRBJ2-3	TGTGCCAGCAGCTATAAGGGATCTGCGGGGCCAGATACGCAGTATTTT	CASSYKGSAGPDTQYF
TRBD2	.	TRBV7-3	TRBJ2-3	TGTGCCAGCAGCTTGGGGGCGGGAGGACCCACAGATACGCAGTATTTT	CASSLGAGGPTDTQYF
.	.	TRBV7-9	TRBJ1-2	TGTGCCAGCAGCGGCGGGTACTTCTATGGCTACACCTTC	CASSGGYFYGYTF
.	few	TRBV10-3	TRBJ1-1	TGTGCCATCAGTGAGGGGGCGCCGGGCACTGAAGCTTTCTTT	CAISEGAPGTEAFF
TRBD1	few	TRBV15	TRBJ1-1	TGTGCCACCACCCCGGGACAGAGTGAGACTGAAGCTTTCTTT	CATTPGQSETEAFF
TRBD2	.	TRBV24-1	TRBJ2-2	TGTGCCACCAGTGCCCGGGGACGGGGGGGCGGCGGGGAGCTGTTTTTT	CATSARGRGGGGELFF
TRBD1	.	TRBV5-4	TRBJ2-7	TGTGCCAGCAGCTTGGGGACAGGGGGCTACGAGCAGTACTTC	CASSLGTGGYEQYF
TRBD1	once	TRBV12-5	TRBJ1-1	TGTGCTAGTGGTTTGAGCAGGGGGCAAGAGGACACTGAAGCTTTCTTT	CASGLSRGQEDTEAFF
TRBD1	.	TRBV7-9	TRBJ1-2	TGTGCCAGCAGCCGGGACAGCTATGGCTACACCTTC	CASSRDSYGYTF
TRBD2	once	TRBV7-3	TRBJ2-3	TGTGCCAGCAGCACAGGACTAGCGGGAACCCACCCAGATACGCAGTATTTT	CASSTGLAGTHPDTQYF
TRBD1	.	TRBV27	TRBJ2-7	TGTGCCAGCACCAGGGGACAGGGATACGAGCAGTACTTC	CASTRGQGYEQYF
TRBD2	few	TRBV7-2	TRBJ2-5	TGTGCCAGCAGCTTATGGGGCGGGGGCCAAGAGACCCAGTACTTC	CASSLWGGGQETQYF
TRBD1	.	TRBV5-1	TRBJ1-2	TGCGCCAGCAGCCGAGAGGGGACAGGAGACTATGGCTACACCTTC	CASSREGTGDYGYTF
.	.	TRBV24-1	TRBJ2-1	TGTGCCACCAGTCCAGCGGGCTCCTACAATGAGCAGTTCTTC	CATSPAGSYNEQFF
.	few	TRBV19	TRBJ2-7	TGTGCCAGTAGTATTAGCCCTAGCTACTGCTCCTACGAGCAGTACTTC	CASSISPSYCSYEQYF
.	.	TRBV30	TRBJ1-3	TGTGCCTGGAGTGTAAGAGCTGGAAACACCATATATTTT	CAWSVRAGNTIYF
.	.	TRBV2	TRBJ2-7	TGTGCCAGCACCCCGGGGGTCCACGAGCAGTACTTC	CASTPGVHEQYF
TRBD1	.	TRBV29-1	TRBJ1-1	TGCAGCGTTTCCAGGACAGGGGGCCGTACTGAAGCTTTCTTT	CSVSRTGGRTEAFF
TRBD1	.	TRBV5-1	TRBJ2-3	TGCGCCAGCAGCTCCGGACAGGGCTCAGATACGCAGTATTTT	CASSSGQGSDTQYF
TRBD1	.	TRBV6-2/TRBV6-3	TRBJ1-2	TGTGCCAGCAGTTATTTGACAGGGGTTGGCTACACCTTC	CASSYLTGVGYTF
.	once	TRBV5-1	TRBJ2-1	TGCGCCAGCAGCTTGGCGTCGAGCTCCTACAATGAGCAGTTCTTC	CASSLASSSYNEQFF
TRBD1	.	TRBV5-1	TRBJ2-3	TGCGCCAGCAGTTTGAACCCGGGACAGGGGGTATATACGCAGTATTTT	CASSLNPGQGVYTQYF
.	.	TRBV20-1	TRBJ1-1	TGCAGTGCTAGTCCGGGGACTGAAGCTTTCTTT	CSASPGTEAFF
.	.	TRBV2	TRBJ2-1	TGTGCCAGCAGTGATGACTCGGGGGGCCACAATGAGCAGTTCTTC	CASSDDSGGHNEQFF
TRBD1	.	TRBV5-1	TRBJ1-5	TGCGCCAGCAGCTTGCCGACAGGGTGGAGCAATCAGCCCCAGCATTTT	CASSLPTGWSNQPQHF
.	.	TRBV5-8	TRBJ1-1	TGTGCCAGCAGCTTTTCAGCAGGGGACACTGAAGCTTTCTTT	CASSFSAGDTEAFF
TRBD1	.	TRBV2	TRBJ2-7	TGTGCCAGTGCGACAGGGAACGAGCAGTACTTC	CASATGNEQYF
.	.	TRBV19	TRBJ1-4	TGTGCCAGTAGTATGCGGCAGGGTGGAGAAAAACTGTTTTTT	CASSMRQGGEKLFF
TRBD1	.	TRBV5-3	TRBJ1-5	TGTGCCAGAAGCTCCGGACAGGGCCCGTATAGCAATCAGCCCCAGCATTTT	CARSSGQGPYSNQPQHF
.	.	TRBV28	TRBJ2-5	TGTGCCAGCAGTTTATCACAGGGACAAGAGACCCAGTACTTC	CASSLSQGQETQYF
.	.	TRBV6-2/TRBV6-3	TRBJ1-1	TGTGCCAGCAGTCAAGGGGTGGACACTGAAGCTTTCTTT	CASSQGVDTEAFF
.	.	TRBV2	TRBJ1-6	TGTGCCAGCAACATAGAACGGCAGGCCCTCCACTTT	CASNIERQALHF